Following are 17 T cell receptor beta chains from one sample sequenced in a study of blood T cell repertoires in COVID-19. Produced via immunoSEQ multiplex PCR; TCRdb's table is partial and in-frame only. The sample holds roughly 310,000 clones, over 75% seen once. The specimen was PBMCs or T cells enriched from blood (not recorded which). These receptors all stem from a woman between 40 and 55 years old who had recovered from COVID-19.

This clone was picked up a small number of times. The V and J genes are TRBV5-5 and TRBJ1-5, with D hard to call. CDR1 is SGHKS, CDR2 YYEKEE, per germline (reference sequence). V shed 0 bases and J shed 5 bases, with 6 bases lying between them. There are 13 residues in the CDR3. The CDR3 coding sequence is TGTGCCAGCAGCTTGGACACGTATCAGCCCCAGCATTTT. It yields the protein CASSLDTYQPQHF.

V usage is TRBV2 and J usage is TRBJ1-1; D might be TRBD1 (6 bases). Per the germline V gene, CDR1 is SNHLY and CDR2 is FYNNEI. The CDR3 length is 13 residues. Trimming left V 10 bases short and J 1 base short, with 13 bases between. CDR3 residues: CATPGTRNTEAFF. The CDR3 region has the DNA TGTGCCACTCCCGGGACAAGGAACACTGAAGCTTTCTTT.

V gene TRBV19 combines with J gene TRBJ2-3, with D perhaps TRBD2 (6 bases). The length of the CDR3 is 14 residues. With 2 bases removed from V and 4 bases from J, the gap between germline ends came to 10 bases. Germline lookup yields CDR1 LNHDA and CDR2 SQIVND (reference sequence). CDR3 coding DNA: TGTGCCAGTAGTATAAGAGGGGAGGCAGATACGCAGTATTTT. Its translation: CASSIRGEADTQYF.

The CDR3 loop reads CASSVGDRAGYTF. In nucleotides, the CDR3 is TGTGCCAGTAGTGTCGGGGACAGGGCCGGCTACACCTTC. This chain connects TRBV19 to TRBJ1-2; 9 positions agree with TRBD1. V trimming: 5 bases; J trimming: 8 bases; junction bases outside the gene matches: 6. This CDR3 comprises 13 residues. The germline CDR1 and CDR2 sequences are LNHDA and SQIVND (reference sequence).

The gene calls are TRBV29-1 and TRBJ2-3, with TRBD1 matching 7 bases. With 7 bases clipped from V and 1 base from J, the junction kept 2 bases outside the gene matches. Germline V gene lookup returns CDR1 SQVTM and CDR2 ANQGSEA. This CDR3 region has 12 residues. The CDR3 here is CSADRGTDTQYF. Written as DNA, the CDR3 is TGCAGCGCAGACAGGGGCACAGATACGCAGTATTTT.

The chain uses TRBV5-1 and TRBJ1-5; TRBD1 matches 7 bases. With 0 bases clipped from V and 6 bases from J, the junction kept 6 bases outside the gene matches. From germline, CDR1 is SGHRS and CDR2 YFSETQ. CDR3 length: 15 residues. In DNA, the CDR3 is TGCGCCAGCAGCTTGGGTGACAGGGTGGGTCAGCCCCAGCATTTT. Residues: CASSLGDRVGQPQHF.

The chain recombines TRBV3-1 (or the pseudogene TRBV3-2) with TRBJ1-4; 10 nucleotides align to TRBD1. The CDR3 totals 18 residues. The V gene end was trimmed by 4 bases and the J gene end by 0 bases; junction bases not matched to a gene: 8. Germline values: CDR1 LGHDT, CDR2 YNNKEL (reference sequence). CDR3 protein: CASSPRTGGRSTNEKLFF. The CDR3 DNA follows: TGTGCCAGCAGCCCTCGGACAGGGGGAAGGTCAACTAATGAAAAACTGTTTTTT.

The chain's CDR3 is CASREANTNSPLHF. The CDR3 DNA reads TGTGCCAGCAGAGAGGCAAACACTAATTCACCCCTCCACTTT. The chain is built from TRBV5-8 and TRBJ1-6; no clear D. V dropped 5 bases and J dropped 6 bases, with 12 bases sitting between them. The germline CDR1 and CDR2 sequences are SGHTS and YDEGEE. The CDR3 covers 14 residues.

The chain recombines TRBV7-9 with TRBJ1-5; TRBD1 matches at 7 bases. J was trimmed by 3 bases and V by 1 base; bases with no gene match: 9. CDR3 length: 17 residues. From germline, CDR1 is SEHNR and CDR2 FQNEAQ (reference sequence). CDR3 sequence (DNA): TGTGCCAGCAGCTTAGGGCAGGGGGGTTATGTCAATCAGCCCCAGCATTTT. Amino acids: CASSLGQGGYVNQPQHF.

The V and J genes are TRBV28 and TRBJ1-1; no clear D gene. CDR1 is MDHEN and CDR2 is SYDVKM in the germline V gene. Trimming stripped 3 bases from V and 4 bases from J, with 3 bases between. The CDR3 has 11 amino acids. CDR3 coding DNA: TGTGCCAGCAGTTTCTCCACTGAAGCTTTCTTT. Translated, it gives CASSFSTEAFF.

V is TRBV10-3 and J is TRBJ2-7, with D unresolved. CDR1 is ENHRY and CDR2 is SYGVKD in the germline V gene. The ends were cut back, 6 bases at V and 0 bases at J, with 9 bases in the middle. There are 13 residues in the CDR3. CDR3 in DNA: TGTGCCATCAGCGGTTGGAGCTCCTACGAGCAGTACTTC. Amino acid sequence: CAISGWSSYEQYF.

V is TRBV6-2 or TRBV6-3 and J is TRBJ2-3; D may be TRBD2 (6 bases). In germline, CDR1 is MNHEY, CDR2 SVGEGT. The V gene lost 6 bases and the J gene lost 8 bases, with 15 bases spanning the gap. This CDR3 is built from 13 residues. The CDR3: CASSSDYQGTQYF. The CDR3 coding sequence is TGTGCCAGCAGCTCGGACTACCAAGGTACGCAGTATTTT.

This clone was observed a single time. The V and J genes are TRBV4-2 and TRBJ1-4; 7 bases map to TRBD1. Germline V gene sequence: CDR1 LGHNA, CDR2 YNFKEQ. V dropped 0 bases and J dropped 6; count of bases not matched to a gene: 7. This CDR3 spans 16 amino acids. DNA of the CDR3: TGTGCCAGCAGCCAAGAAGGCGGAACAGGGGATGAAAAACTGTTTTTT. This encodes CASSQEGGTGDEKLFF.

The V gene is TRBV19, the J gene TRBJ1-1; D ambiguous. CDR1 and CDR2 from the germline V gene are LNHDA and SQIVND (reference sequence). V was pared by 8 bases and J by 3 bases, with 13 bases between. The CDR3 spans 13 residues. CDR3 sequence (DNA): TGTGCCAGTTCAACGGACTGGGACACTGAAGCTTTCTTT. This translates into CASSTDWDTEAFF.

The chain carries TRBV28 and TRBJ2-3; 10 bases match TRBD2. CDR3 length equals 17 residues. The V segment lost 5 bases and the J segment 2 bases; nucleotides outside the gene matches: 10. Germline CDR1 reads MDHEN; CDR2 reads SYDVKM. In nucleotides, the CDR3 is TGTGCCAGCAGTCCCGGGGGGCTAGCGGGAGCCACAGATACGCAGTATTTT. Translation: CASSPGGLAGATDTQYF. The whole variable domain, filled in from reference TRBV28 and TRBJ2-3, reads DVKVTQSSRYLVKRTGEKVFLECVQDMDHENMFWYRQDPGLGLRLIYFSYDVKMKEKGDIPEGYSVSREKKERFSLILESASTNQTSMYLCASSPGGLAGATDTQYFGPGTRLTVL.

CDR3 amino acids: CASSPHSTGSSYEQYF. CDR3 nucleotides: TGCGCCAGCAGTCCCCACTCGACAGGAAGCTCCTACGAGCAGTACTTC. V and J are TRBV23-1 and TRBJ2-7, with D possibly TRBD1 on 6 matching bases. TRBV23-1 is an open reading frame whose function is uncertain. This CDR3 spans 16 amino acids. Trimming removed 4 bases at V and 0 bases at J, with 16 bases between.

The rearrangement joins TRBV27 to TRBJ2-7, with D possibly matching TRBD1 (6 bases). The CDR3 consists of 13 residues. Looked up from germline, CDR1 is MNHEY and CDR2 is SMNVEV (reference sequence). Deletions cut 3 bases from V and 4 bases from J, with 10 bases between. The DNA for the CDR3 is TGTGCCAGCAGTTTGGACAGCAAATACGAGCAGTACTTC. It codes for CASSLDSKYEQYF.